The 23 T cell receptor beta chains listed next were all sequenced from one sample in a study of cytomegalovirus exposure and HLA in healthy donors. PCR employed 60 Vbeta and 13 Jbeta primers. Method: immunoSEQ multiplex PCR; TCRdb's copy keeps in-frame clones and lacks some. Seen here are roughly 250,000 clones, 80% to 90% observed once, and the top ten hold approximately 2%. Sequenced sample: PBMCs. The receptors shown here come from a woman in her thirties or forties in good health and CMV-seropositive.

The chain recombines TRBV5-6 with TRBJ2-6, with 9 nucleotides matching TRBD1. The J segment lost 0 bases and the V segment lost 6 bases, leaving 7 bases of the junction unmatched. This CDR3 is 17 amino acids long. CDR1 SGHDT and CDR2 YYEEEE come from the germline V gene. This CDR3 is CASTIRDRVSGANVLTF. The CDR3 region has the DNA TGTGCCAGCACTATCCGGGACAGGGTCTCTGGGGCCAACGTCCTGACTTTC. Full variable domain (rest looked up from reference TRBV5-6 and TRBJ2-6): DAGVTQSPTHLIKTRGQQVTLRCSPKSGHDTVSWYQQALGQGPQFIFQYYEEEERQRGNFPDRFSGHQFPNYSSELNVNALLLGDSALYLCASTIRDRVSGANVLTFGAGSRLTVL.

This clone was picked up a small number of times. The chain is built from TRBV6-6 and TRBJ1-4; 7 bases line up with TRBD1. The CDR3 has 15 amino acids. CDR1 and CDR2 from the germline V gene are MNHNY and SVGAGI (reference sequence). V was pared by 6 bases and J by 11 bases, with 15 bases of the junction left unmatched. CDR3 nucleotide sequence: TGTGCCAGCAGGGACGGGACAGCGATCTTCGGGAAACTGTTTTTT. Residues: CASRDGTAIFGKLFF.

The rearrangement links TRBV18 to TRBJ2-2; TRBD2 matches 9 bases. The J segment lost 1 base and the V segment lost 4 bases, leaving 10 bases of the junction unmatched. Germline CDR1 KGHSH, CDR2 LQKENI. The CDR3 spans 18 residues. The CDR3: CASSLLATSGENTGELFF. CDR3 DNA sequence: TGTGCCAGCTCACTCCTAGCGACTAGCGGAGAGAACACCGGGGAGCTGTTTTTT.

The chain couples TRBV11-2 to TRBJ2-1; weak D call: TRBD2 (5 bases). CDR3 length: 13 residues. The V gene lost 5 bases and the J gene lost 6 bases, with 11 bases spanning the gap. Looked up from germline, CDR1 is SGHAT and CDR2 is FQNNGV. The CDR3 DNA reads as TGTGCCAGCAGCACAACTAGAGGCAATGAGCAGTTCTTC. Translating gives CASSTTRGNEQFF.

The chain couples TRBV28 to TRBJ1-5; 11 bases are a match to TRBD1. V dropped 8 bases and J dropped 4; count of bases not matched to a gene: 4. The CDR3 is 14 residues long. Germline V gives CDR1 MDHEN, CDR2 SYDVKM. The DNA for the CDR3 is TGTGCCAGCTACGGGACAGGGGGGAATCAGCCCCAGCATTTT. Its translation is CASYGTGGNQPQHF.

This chain uses TRBV19 with TRBJ1-2, with D possibly matching TRBD1 (6 bases). The CDR3 spans 15 residues. CDR1 LNHDA and CDR2 SQIVND come from the germline V gene (reference sequence). Trimming cost V 6 bases and J 5 bases, with 19 bases left between them. CDR3: CASRNRGGVGYGYTF. For the CDR3, the DNA is TGTGCCAGTAGAAATAGAGGGGGTGTGGGATATGGCTACACCTTC.

The chain links TRBV30 to TRBJ2-1; 9 positions agree with TRBD2. Germline V gene sequence: CDR1 GTSNPN, CDR2 SVGIG (reference sequence). Trimming removed 8 bases from V and 7 bases from J; junction bases left unmatched: 18. This CDR3 has 16 residues. CDR3 DNA: TGTGCCCTCCTAAGGGCTAGCGGGGCCCTCGGGAATGAGCAGTTCTTC. It codes for CALLRASGALGNEQFF.

CDR3 nucleotides: TGTGCCAGCTCCGGACAGGGGGCAGGGTACAATGAGCAGTTCTTC. Protein product: CASSGQGAGYNEQFF. V is TRBV2 and J is TRBJ2-1; 11 bases map to TRBD1. The V and J ends lost 8 bases and 4 bases, in that order; junction bases with no gene match: 7. Looked up from germline, CDR1 is SNHLY and CDR2 is FYNNEI. There are 15 residues in the CDR3.

This clone has only one observation. The chain employs TRBV27 and TRBJ2-7, with D unclear. Per the germline V gene, CDR1 is MNHEY and CDR2 is SMNVEV (reference sequence). The CDR3 length is 12 residues. V gave up 2 bases and J gave up 6 bases, with 8 bases separating them. The CDR3 bases are TGTGCCAGCAGTTTAGCGTATGGCGAGCAGTACTTC. It yields the protein CASSLAYGEQYF.

The J gene is TRBJ2-1, the V gene TRBV7-3, with D possibly matching TRBD1 (5 bases). With 6 bases removed from V and 3 bases from J, the gap between germline ends came to 15 bases. The CDR3 totals 15 residues. The germline V gene encodes CDR1 SGHTA and CDR2 FQGTGA. The CDR3 loop is CASRATLGVYNEQFF. CDR3 DNA: TGTGCCAGCAGGGCCACGTTAGGGGTCTACAATGAGCAGTTCTTC. Full variable domain (remainder filled in from reference TRBV7-3 and TRBJ2-1): GAGVSQTPSNKVTEKGKYVELRCDPISGHTALYWYRQSLGQGPEFLIYFQGTGAADDSGLPNDRFFAVRPEGSVSTLKIQRTERGDSAVYLCASRATLGVYNEQFFGPGTRLTVL.

J is TRBJ2-7 and V is TRBV11-2; 10 positions match TRBD1. The CDR3 runs 15 residues. V trimming: 1 base; J trimming: 0 bases; junction bases outside the gene matches: 0. Germline V gives CDR1 SGHAT, CDR2 FQNNGV. The CDR3 coding sequence is TGTGCCAGCAGCTTAGGGACAGGGGGCTCCTACGAGCAGTACTTC. This sequence encodes CASSLGTGGSYEQYF.

The V gene is TRBV30, the J gene TRBJ1-2, with D uncertain. The CDR3 totals 13 residues. Germline V lookup: CDR1 GTSNPN, CDR2 SVGIG (reference sequence). V gave up 0 bases and J gave up 4 bases, with 9 bases separating them. The CDR3 region is CAWSVSISYGYTF. CDR3 DNA sequence: TGTGCCTGGAGTGTAAGCATTTCCTATGGCTACACCTTC.

V gene TRBV19 combines with J gene TRBJ2-7, with D possibly matching TRBD1 (6 bases). Trimming pared 2 bases from V and 3 bases from J, leaving 14 bases between. Germline loops: CDR1 LNHDA, CDR2 SQIVND (reference sequence). The CDR3 contains 15 residues. The CDR3 DNA sequence: TGTGCCAGTAGTATAATCAGGGGCGCTGTCTACGAGCAGTACTTC. As protein: CASSIIRGAVYEQYF. The variable domain in full, with the rest retrieved from reference TRBV19 and TRBJ2-7, is DGGITQSPKYLFRKEGQNVTLSCEQNLNHDAMYWYRQDPGQGLRLIYYSQIVNDFQKGDIAEGYSVSREKKESFPLTVTSAQKNPTAFYLCASSIIRGAVYEQYFGPGTRLTVT.

The gene calls are TRBV2 and TRBJ1-5; no clear D gene. V lost 1 base and J 0 bases, leaving 7 bases between the germline ends. Germline V gene sequence: CDR1 SNHLY, CDR2 FYNNEI. The CDR3 has 15 residues. The CDR3 protein is CASSEGPNSNQPQHF. Here the CDR3 DNA reads TGTGCCAGCAGTGAAGGGCCGAATAGCAATCAGCCCCAGCATTTT.

The chain has TRBV7-2 and TRBJ2-6, with D perhaps matching TRBD1 (5 bases). Per the germline V gene, CDR1 is SGHTA and CDR2 is FQGNSA. The CDR3 is 14 amino acids. V shed 7 bases and J shed 2 bases, with 9 bases lying between them. This CDR3 reads CASKSGTGANVLTF. CDR3 sequence (DNA): TGTGCCAGCAAATCAGGGACTGGGGCCAACGTCCTGACTTTC.

The chain links TRBV11-2 to TRBJ2-1, with 9 bases matching TRBD2. The V segment lost 4 bases and the J segment 5 bases; nucleotides outside the gene matches: 6. The CDR3 covers 15 residues. Germline loops: CDR1 SGHAT, CDR2 FQNNGV. The CDR3 sequence: CASSSSGINDNEQFF. The CDR3 DNA reads TGTGCCAGCAGCTCTAGCGGGATCAATGACAATGAGCAGTTCTTC.

The chain joins TRBV27 to TRBJ2-6, with D perhaps matching TRBD1 (6 bases). Germline V gives CDR1 MNHEY, CDR2 SMNVEV (reference sequence). The CDR3 runs to 16 residues. Trimming pared 1 base from V and 8 bases from J, leaving 15 bases between. The DNA of the CDR3 is TGTGCCAGCAGTTTATTTCTAGCAGGGGATACCAACGTCCTGACTTTC. It encodes CASSLFLAGDTNVLTF. Filled out from reference TRBV27 and TRBJ2-6, the complete variable domain reads EAQVTQNPRYLITVTGKKLTVTCSQNMNHEYMSWYRQDPGLGLRQIYYSMNVEVTDKGDVPEGYKVSRKEKRNFPLILESPSPNQTSLYFCASSLFLAGDTNVLTFGAGSRLTVL.

This clone was counted once. The V and J genes are TRBV11-3 and TRBJ1-2, with D possibly matching TRBD1 (5 bases). Germline CDR1 SGHNT, CDR2 YENEEA. Trimming left V 5 bases short and J 4 bases short, with 11 bases between. The CDR3 length is 13 residues. The CDR3 DNA follows: TGTGCCAGCAGCCCCCGCCAGGGCTATGGCTACACCTTC. Its translation: CASSPRQGYGYTF.

This sequence joins TRBV5-1 and TRBJ2-7; 8 bases match TRBD1. V was clipped by 0 bases and J by 4 bases; unmatched bases: 12. CDR3 size: 17 residues. Germline lookup yields CDR1 SGHRS and CDR2 YFSETQ. CDR3 amino acids: CASSLVLAGGAAYEQYF. Written as DNA, the CDR3 is TGCGCCAGCAGCTTGGTACTGGCAGGGGGCGCGGCGTACGAGCAGTACTTC.

This chain connects TRBV19 to TRBJ2-3; D perhaps matches TRBD2 (5 bases). The ends were cut back, 3 bases at V and 2 bases at J, with 12 bases in the middle. CDR3 length: 15 residues. Per the germline V gene, CDR1 is LNHDA and CDR2 is SQIVND (reference sequence). CDR3 DNA: TGTGCCAGTAGTATTGCGACGGGGTACACAGATACGCAGTATTTT. This encodes CASSIATGYTDTQYF. Based on the CDR3 plus reference TRBV19 and TRBJ2-3, the full variable domain is DGGITQSPKYLFRKEGQNVTLSCEQNLNHDAMYWYRQDPGQGLRLIYYSQIVNDFQKGDIAEGYSVSREKKESFPLTVTSAQKNPTAFYLCASSIATGYTDTQYFGPGTRLTVL.

The chain is built from TRBV14 and TRBJ1-2, with D possibly matching TRBD1 (6 bases). The CDR3 totals 15 residues. CDR1 and CDR2 from the germline V gene are SGHDN and FVKESK. V lost 4 bases to trimming and J lost 2 bases, with 14 bases between them. CDR3 protein: CASSLTGSPNYGYTF. CDR3 in DNA: TGTGCCAGCAGCCTTACAGGGAGTCCCAACTATGGCTACACCTTC.

V is TRBV6-1 and J is TRBJ2-7; TRBD1 matches 9 bases. The CDR3 extends over 15 amino acids. Germline CDR1 and CDR2: MNHNS and SASEGT. V was pared by 5 bases and J by 2 bases, with 7 bases of the junction left unmatched. The CDR3: CASSSGGQGTYEQYF. CDR3 DNA sequence: TGTGCCAGCAGTTCGGGGGGACAGGGAACCTACGAGCAGTACTTC.

The genes are TRBV6-5 and TRBJ1-2; 8 bases line up with TRBD1. With 5 bases clipped from V and 8 bases from J, the junction kept 7 bases outside the gene matches. The CDR3 is made up of 13 amino acids. Per the germline V gene, CDR1 is MNHEY and CDR2 is SVGAGI. CDR3 amino acids: CASSPDRARGYTF. Written as DNA, the CDR3 is TGTGCCAGCAGTCCGGACAGGGCGAGGGGCTACACCTTC.